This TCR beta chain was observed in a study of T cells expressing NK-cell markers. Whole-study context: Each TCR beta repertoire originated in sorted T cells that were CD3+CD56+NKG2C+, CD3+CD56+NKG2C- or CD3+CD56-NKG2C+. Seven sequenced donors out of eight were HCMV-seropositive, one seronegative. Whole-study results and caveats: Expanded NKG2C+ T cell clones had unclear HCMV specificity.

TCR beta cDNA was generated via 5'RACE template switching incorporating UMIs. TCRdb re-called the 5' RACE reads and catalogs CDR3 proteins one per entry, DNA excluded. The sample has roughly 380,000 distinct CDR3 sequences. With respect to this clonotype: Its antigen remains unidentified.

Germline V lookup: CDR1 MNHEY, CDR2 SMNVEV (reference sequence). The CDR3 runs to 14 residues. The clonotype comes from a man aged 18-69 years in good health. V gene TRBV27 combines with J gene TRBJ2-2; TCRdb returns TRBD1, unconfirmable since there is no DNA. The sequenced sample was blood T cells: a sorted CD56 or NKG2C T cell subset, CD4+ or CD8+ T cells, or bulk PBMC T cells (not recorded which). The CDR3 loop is CASSQSRPTGELFF.